The present entry profiles one T cell receptor beta chain with its context. Under the authors' procedure: It was from reference gene primer amplification that nucleated cell counts were estimated. TCRdb's copy holds only in-frame clones and misses some; the assay was immunoSEQ multiplex PCR. V and J calls and clone size are given by that table; D and trimming were obtained from the DNA. The table records about 240,000 clones, roughly four fifths of them present only once. Trimming pared 2 bases from V and 4 bases from J, leaving 15 bases between. Germline loops: CDR1 SNHLY, CDR2 FYNNEI. The CDR3 spans 15 residues. The sample is drawn from a study of blood T cell repertoires in COVID-19. Turning to the study itself: Sites in the United States, Italy and Spain provided acute and convalescent COVID-19 samples. Sample material is recorded as cDNA or gDNA derived from T cells, B-cell-depleted T cells, or PBMCs.

The sequenced sample was peripheral blood. The V and J genes are TRBV2 and TRBJ2-7; D possibly corresponds to TRBD1 (6 bases). The origin of this receptor is an elderly woman with acute or convalescent COVID-19. The CDR3 bases are TGTGCCAGCAGTGAAATCTTGGGGGCAGGGTACGAGCAGTACTTC. Translating gives CASSEILGAGYEQYF.